Following are 27 T cell receptor beta chains from one sample sequenced in a study of T cells in Graves' hyperthyroidism and ophthalmopathy (dated by TCRdb to about 2019). The library was produced with multiplex PCR. Sequencing took place on an Illumina HiSeq 2000. TCR beta CDR3 regions were amplified from RNA transcripts. For the first round of RT-PCR on the TCR CDR3, the HTBI primer set was used together with the Qiagen OneStep RT-PCR kit. TCRdb cleaned the public reads at Q25 with fastp, built clones with MiXCR and kept in-frame beta chains. Under each unique CDR3 protein, matching rows form one entry showing the most common genes and DNA. This sample has some 180,000 distinct CDR3 sequences in its table, and about 18% of those were observed once. The ten biggest clones cover roughly 32% of the sample. Sequencing was carried out using blood. All receptors come from a woman between 45 and 60 years old with Graves' hyperthyroidism.

This clonotype has at least ten counts. The chain links TRBV2 to TRBJ1-5; 8 bases are a match to TRBD1. Trimming took 11 bases from V and 7 from J; bases not matched to a gene: 13. Germline CDR1 is SNHLY and CDR2 is FYNNEI. This CDR3 is 14 amino acids long. The CDR3 is CASSRGQGAQPQHF. CDR3 sequence (DNA): TGTGCCTCATCCCGGGGGCAGGGGGCCCAGCCCCAGCATTTT.

This clonotype showed up many times. V usage is TRBV20-1 and J usage is TRBJ1-4; possible D gene TRBD1, 5 bases. The ends were cut back, 6 bases at V and 6 bases at J, with 14 bases in the middle. CDR3 length: 13 amino acids. Germline values: CDR1 DFQATT, CDR2 SNEGSKA (reference sequence). CDR3 DNA: TGCAGTGCCCAGGTGGGGGTTTATGAAAAACTGTTTTTT. It translates to CSAQVGVYEKLFF.

This clonotype was counted ten times or more. For the CDR3, the DNA is TGTGCCAGCAGTGAAGCGAGTGACTATGGCTACACCTTC. Translating it yields CASSEASDYGYTF. The V and J genes are TRBV6-1 and TRBJ1-2; D is unclear. The CDR3 is 13 amino acids. V dropped 0 bases and J dropped 3 bases, with 5 bases sitting between them. Germline CDR1 and CDR2: MNHNS and SASEGT.

CDR3 amino acids: CASRAGLAVLLSSYEQYF. In nucleotides, the CDR3 is TGTGCCAGCAGGGCGGGACTAGCGGTTTTGCTTAGCTCCTACGAGCAGTACTTC. This chain connects TRBV5-8 to TRBJ2-7; 11 bases fit TRBD2. CDR1 and CDR2 from the germline V gene are SGHTS and YDEGEE. CDR3 length: 18 residues. The J segment lost 0 bases and the V segment lost 5 bases, leaving 13 bases of the junction unmatched.

To note about this clonotype: This could be a read error, since a much larger clone is one nucleotide away. The V call is TRBV18, the J call TRBJ1-1; D unclear. Germline CDR1 KGHSH, CDR2 LQKENI. V lost 0 bases to trimming and J lost 6 bases, with 14 bases between them. The CDR3 contains 15 residues. The CDR3 coding sequence is TGTGCCAGCTCACCACCCCCCGGGGTATGGGCTGAAGCTTTCTTT. It is translated as CASSPPPGVWAEAFF. Full variable domain (missing parts from reference TRBV18 and TRBJ1-1): NAGVMQNPRHLVRRRGQEARLRCSPMKGHSHVYWYRQLPEEGLKFMVYLQKENIIDESGMPKERFSAEFPKEGPSILRIQQVVRGDSAAYFCASSPPPGVWAEAFFGQGTRLTVV.

This clonotype showed up many times. The J gene is TRBJ1-1, the V gene TRBV29-1; no firm D call. The CDR3 runs 11 residues. Germline V gene data show CDR1 as SQVTM and CDR2 as ANQGSEA. V lost 5 bases, J lost 5 bases, and 9 bases lay in between. CDR3 bases: TGCAGCGTTTCCTATGGGACTGAAGCTTTCTTT. It codes for CSVSYGTEAFF.

Many counts were recorded for this clonotype. This chain connects TRBV6-2 or TRBV6-3 to TRBJ2-7; D is possibly TRBD1 (6 bases). V was clipped by 6 bases and J by 0 bases, with 18 bases between them. CDR3 length: 16 amino acids. The V gene's germline CDR1 is MNHEY and CDR2 SVGEGT. This CDR3 reads CASSQPPGVVSYEQYF. DNA of the CDR3: TGTGCCAGCAGCCAACCTCCAGGGGTAGTCTCCTACGAGCAGTACTTC.

This clonotype was seen a single time. The chain has TRBV29-1 and TRBJ1-1; perhaps TRBD1 as D (6 bases). Germline CDR1 reads SQVTM; CDR2 reads ANQGSEA. The length of the CDR3 is 12 residues. Trimming cost V 6 bases and J 5 bases, with 13 bases left between them. CDR3 region: CSVSLGGTEAFF. CDR3 nucleotide sequence: TGCAGCGTCAGTCTAGGGGGTACTGAAGCTTTCTTT.

This clonotype was detected ten times or more. This sequence joins TRBV10-3 and TRBJ1-2, with a possible D match to TRBD1 (5 bases). Trimming removed 0 bases from V and 8 bases from J, with 16 bases in between. The CDR3 consists of 15 residues. Germline CDR1 ENHRY, CDR2 SYGVKD. DNA for the CDR3: TGTGCCATCAGTGAGTCCATGGACACATTGAGGGGCTACACCTTC. Protein: CAISESMDTLRGYTF.

This clonotype has a handful of counts. The J gene is TRBJ2-1, the V gene TRBV18; 8 bases align to TRBD2. This CDR3 spans 16 amino acids. From germline, CDR1 is KGHSH and CDR2 LQKENI. The ends lost 4 bases at V and 7 bases at J; junction bases unmatched: 12. The CDR3 DNA reads TGTGCCAGCTCACTCTTCGATCGGGGGGGCGGTAATGAGCAGTTCTTC. Translation gives CASSLFDRGGGNEQFF.

This clonotype was found many times. The J gene is TRBJ2-5, the V gene TRBV7-2, with 9 bases lining up with TRBD1. The germline CDR1 and CDR2 sequences are SGHTA and FQGNSA. The junction had 5 bases not matched to a gene; V was cut back by 4 bases and J by 5 bases. The CDR3 spans 14 residues. The CDR3 region is CASSYRGRRETQYF. The CDR3 DNA reads as TGTGCCAGCAGCTACAGGGGGCGCAGGGAGACCCAGTACTTC.

Many counts were recorded for this clonotype. V usage is TRBV24-1 and J usage is TRBJ2-5; no reliable D call. The CDR3 loop spans 12 amino acids. The V gene's germline CDR1 is KGHDR and CDR2 SFDVKD. The V gene lost 3 bases and the J gene lost 7 bases, with 8 bases spanning the gap. CDR3 DNA sequence: TGTGCCACCAGTGATGAGCTCCCGACCCAGTACTTC. Translated, it gives CATSDELPTQYF.

Ten or more counts support this clonotype. The chain couples TRBV4-3 to TRBJ1-2; TRBD1 aligns across 7 bases. The V gene's germline CDR1 is LGHNA and CDR2 YSLEER. The CDR3 extends over 16 amino acids. V was clipped by 0 bases and J by 3 bases; unmatched bases: 7. CDR3 protein: CASSQERTGAYYGYTF. The DNA for the CDR3 is TGCGCCAGCAGCCAAGAAAGAACAGGGGCCTACTATGGCTACACCTTC.

This clonotype was found many times. CDR3 in amino acids: CASSLDIMNTEAFF. CDR3 DNA sequence: TGTGCCAGCAGCTTGGACATTATGAACACTGAAGCTTTCTTT. The V call is TRBV7-9, the J call TRBJ1-1, with D possibly being TRBD1 (5 bases). CDR3 length equals 14 residues. The germline gives CDR1 SEHNR, CDR2 FQNEAQ (reference sequence). V was pared by 3 bases and J by 0 bases, with 8 bases between.

This clonotype was counted ten times or more. The chain has TRBV19 and TRBJ2-7; TRBD1 is a possible D gene (6 bases). The V end was cut by 5 bases, the J end by 6 bases, with 17 bases between. From germline, CDR1 is LNHDA and CDR2 SQIVND (reference sequence). CDR3 size: 14 residues. CDR3 in DNA: TGTGCCAGTAGTCAAGGGGCAGGGGCTAGCGAGCAGTACTTC. This encodes CASSQGAGASEQYF.

This clonotype was counted a few times. The rearrangement links TRBV6-1 to TRBJ1-6; 8 bases match TRBD1. Germline loops: CDR1 MNHNS, CDR2 SASEGT. The V gene end was trimmed by 5 bases and the J gene end by 2 bases; junction bases not matched to a gene: 2. There are 15 residues in the CDR3. The CDR3 DNA reads as TGTGCCAGCAGTCAGACAGGGGCCTATAATTCACCCCTCCACTTT. It codes for CASSQTGAYNSPLHF.

The rearrangement links TRBV27 to TRBJ1-5; D is unclear. The CDR3 sequence is 15 residues long. CDR1 is MNHEY and CDR2 is SMNVEV in the germline V gene (reference sequence). The germline V and J ends were trimmed by 2 bases and 4 bases, with 12 bases remaining between them. The DNA for the CDR3 is TGTGCCAGCAGTTTACGCCCAAGTGCTAATCAGCCCCAGCATTTT. Translating gives CASSLRPSANQPQHF.

This chain connects TRBV28 to TRBJ2-3; 9 nucleotides align to TRBD2. The length of the CDR3 is 17 residues. CDR1 MDHEN and CDR2 SYDVKM come from the germline V gene. Trimming at V came to 4 bases and at J to 4 bases, leaving 12 bases not matched to a gene. In DNA form, the CDR3 reads TGTGCCAGCAGTTCCAACCGTATTGCGGGAGGGGCAGATACGCAGTATTTT. It specifies CASSSNRIAGGADTQYF.

This clonotype was picked up many times. The chain joins TRBV27 to TRBJ1-5; 8 nucleotides line up with TRBD1. V shed 6 bases and J 7 bases; nucleotides not matched to a gene: 14. Germline values: CDR1 MNHEY, CDR2 SMNVEV (reference sequence). The CDR3 has 16 residues. Here the CDR3 DNA reads TGTGCCAGCAGCCCCGGACAGGGTGGCTGGGTACAGCCCCAGCATTTT. This codes for CASSPGQGGWVQPQHF.

The chain employs TRBV6-1 and TRBJ1-5; possibly TRBD1 for D (5 bases). Trimming took off 3 bases at V and 4 bases at J, with 13 bases between the two ends. The CDR3 contains 15 residues. The germline CDR1 and CDR2 sequences are MNHNS and SASEGT. This CDR3 reads CASSDRTNPNQPQHF. DNA for the CDR3: TGTGCCAGCAGTGATAGGACAAATCCAAATCAGCCCCAGCATTTT.

This clonotype occurred many times. The chain has TRBV12-3 or TRBV12-4 and TRBJ2-7; 7 nucleotides match TRBD1. The CDR3 sequence is 12 residues long. With V trimmed by 9 bases and J by 1 base, 3 bases remained unmatched. In DNA, the CDR3 is TGTGCCAGTTCACAGGGGTCCTACGAGCAGTACTTC. It translates to CASSQGSYEQYF.

This clonotype was detected ten times or more. CDR3 coding DNA: TGCAGTGCTGGGGACAGAGTCTATGGCTACACCTTC. Translated: CSAGDRVYGYTF. The rearrangement links TRBV20-1 to TRBJ1-2; 7 nucleotides line up with TRBD1. The CDR3 length is 12 residues. Looked up from germline, CDR1 is DFQATT and CDR2 is SNEGSKA (reference sequence). V was clipped by 5 bases and J by 4 bases; unmatched bases: 4.

This clonotype was observed a few times. CDR3 in DNA: TGTGCCAGCAGCTTTGGGGGAGCGGGGGGGCCGGGCGGGGAGCTGTTTTTT. It codes for CASSFGGAGGPGGELFF. The genes are TRBV7-2 and TRBJ2-2; 10 bases fit TRBD2. After removal of 3 bases from V and 7 bases from J, the junction contained 11 bases not matched to a gene. There are 17 residues in the CDR3. Germline lookup yields CDR1 SGHTA and CDR2 FQGNSA.

The sample holds a few counts of this clonotype. The chain recombines TRBV19 with TRBJ2-7; a weak D match, TRBD2 (5 bases). With 5 bases removed from V and 2 bases from J, the gap between germline ends came to 13 bases. The CDR3 length is 14 residues. Per the germline V gene, CDR1 is LNHDA and CDR2 is SQIVND (reference sequence). The CDR3 DNA sequence: TGTGCCAGTAGTTCCGGCGAGCGGCCCTACGAGCAGTACTTC. It encodes CASSSGERPYEQYF.

This clonotype has a count of ten or more. The CDR3 coding sequence is TGTGCCAGCAGTTTAGGTATAGGGACGTTTGGCTACACCTTC. This codes for CASSLGIGTFGYTF. The genes are TRBV12-3 or TRBV12-4 and TRBJ1-2; weak D call: TRBD1 (5 bases). The CDR3 covers 14 residues. Between the trimmed V and J ends, which lost 1 base and 7 bases, there was a span of 13 bases.

This clonotype was detected ten times or more. One end of the junction is discordant with germline, which a read error may explain. The rearrangement uses TRBV12-3 or TRBV12-4 and TRBJ1-6; no clear D gene. This CDR3 contains 12 residues. The CDR3 loop is CASSTNKSPLHF. The CDR3 bases are TGTGCCAGCAGTACTAATAAATCACCCCTCCACTTT.

This clonotype was seen repeatedly, ten times or more. The chain is built from TRBV29-1 and TRBJ1-2, with D perhaps matching TRBD1 (6 bases). The CDR3 has 17 amino acids. The germline CDR1 and CDR2 sequences are SQVTM and ANQGSEA. Trimming pared 6 bases from V and 1 base from J, leaving 24 bases between. DNA of the CDR3: TGCAGCGTCCGGCGACCGGACAGAGACTTCCTTAACTATGGCTACACCTTC. Translated: CSVRRPDRDFLNYGYTF.